This TCR beta chain emerged from a study of cytotoxic CD8 clonotypes in ibrutinib-treated CLL. Germline V gene lookup returns CDR1 MRHNA and CDR2 SNTAGT. The CDR3 covers 15 residues. Trimming stripped 0 bases from V and 1 base from J, with 4 bases between. Profiling relied on immunoSEQ multiplex PCR, and the TCRdb table lists in-frame clones only, not all of them. The sample consists of 250,000 to 350,000 clones, roughly four fifths of them appearing once. The receptor was derived from a human donor with chronic lymphocytic leukemia. This specimen was PBMCs, taken at disease progression, from a patient treated with ibrutinib. This chain uses TRBV6-4 with TRBJ2-6, with D hard to call. The chain's CDR3 is CASSDSRSGANVLTF. The CDR3, as DNA: TGTGCCAGCAGTGACTCGAGGTCTGGGGCCAACGTCCTGACTTTC.